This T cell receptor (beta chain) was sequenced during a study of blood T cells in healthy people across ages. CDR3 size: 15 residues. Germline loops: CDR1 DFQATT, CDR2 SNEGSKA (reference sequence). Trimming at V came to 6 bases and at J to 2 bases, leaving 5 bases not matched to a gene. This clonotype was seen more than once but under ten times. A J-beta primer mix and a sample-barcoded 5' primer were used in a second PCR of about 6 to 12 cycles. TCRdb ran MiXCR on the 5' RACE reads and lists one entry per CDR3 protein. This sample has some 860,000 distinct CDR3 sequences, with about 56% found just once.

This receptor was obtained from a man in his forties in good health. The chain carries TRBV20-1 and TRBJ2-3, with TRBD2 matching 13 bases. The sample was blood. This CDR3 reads CSAMGLAGNTDTQYF. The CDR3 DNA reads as TGCAGTGCGATGGGACTAGCGGGAAACACAGATACGCAGTATTTT.